These T cell receptor beta chains were read from a single sample in a study of blood T cell repertoires in COVID-19. Assay: immunoSEQ multiplex PCR; the TCRdb copy retains only in-frame clones and omits some. The sample has 310,000 or so clones; 80% to 90% are singletons. Sequencing was performed on peripheral blood. These receptors all come from a young man who had recovered from COVID-19. Each CDR3 is given with its conserved first and last residue. Fields, in order: V gene, J gene, D gene, clone size, CDR3 protein, CDR3 DNA. The D gene is left open where the match is weak. Size is omitted from some rows. Given values are once, few, many or a class for expanded clones.

TRBV10-2	TRBJ2-1	TRBD2	once	CASKASGSSYNEQFF	TGCGCCAGCAAAGCTAGCGGTAGCTCCTACAATGAGCAGTTCTTC
TRBV6-6	TRBJ2-3	TRBD1	NA	CASRTGTGGVDTQYF	TGTGCCAGTAGAACCGGGACAGGGGGTGTAGATACGCAGTATTTT
TRBV2	TRBJ2-5	NA	NA	CASRQLETQYF	TGTGCCAGCAGGCAACTGGAGACCCAGTACTTC
TRBV5-4	TRBJ1-3	NA	NA	CASSVDTFSGNTIYF	TGTGCCAGCAGCGTGGACACCTTCTCTGGAAACACCATATATTTT
TRBV28	TRBJ2-7	NA	NA	CASSLDGITYEQYF	TGTGCCAGCAGTTTAGACGGGATTACCTACGAGCAGTACTTC
TRBV6-1	TRBJ1-2	TRBD1	NA	CASSEARPGGSYGYTF	TGTGCCAGCAGTGAAGCGAGGCCAGGGGGGAGCTATGGCTACACCTTC
TRBV12-3/TRBV12-4	TRBJ2-7	NA	NA	CASSPDSYEQYF	TGTGCCAGCAGCCCAGACAGTTACGAGCAGTACTTC
TRBV9	TRBJ1-1	NA	NA	CASSVEGETEAFF	TGTGCCAGCAGCGTAGAGGGGGAAACTGAAGCTTTCTTT
TRBV6-6	TRBJ1-2	NA	few	CASSYGAGAEGYTF	TGTGCCAGCAGTTACGGCGCGGGCGCCGAGGGCTACACCTTC
TRBV9	TRBJ2-5	TRBD1	NA	CASSSGGSRETQYF	TGTGCCAGCAGCTCAGGGGGCTCGAGGGAGACCCAGTACTTC
TRBV5-1	TRBJ1-4	TRBD1	few	CASSLRDSRREKLFF	TGCGCCAGCAGCCTCCGGGACAGCAGAAGGGAAAAACTGTTTTTT
TRBV6-2/TRBV6-3	TRBJ2-5	NA	NA	CASSYRRETQYF	TGTGCCAGCAGTTACCGTCGAGAGACCCAGTACTTC
TRBV5-4	TRBJ1-6	NA	NA	CASSPGGGSHNSPLHF	TGTGCCAGCAGCCCGGGCGGAGGGTCCCATAATTCACCCCTCCACTTT
TRBV7-9	TRBJ1-5	NA	NA	CASSLERFSGQHF	TGTGCCAGCAGCTTAGAACGGTTCTCGGGCCAGCATTTT
TRBV6-5	TRBJ1-1	NA	NA	CASSYLSGANTEAFF	TGTGCCAGCAGTTACCTAAGTGGGGCAAACACTGAAGCTTTCTTT
TRBV9	TRBJ2-1	TRBD2	once	CASSVGWLADNEQFF	TGTGCCAGCAGCGTAGGGTGGCTAGCGGACAATGAGCAGTTCTTC
TRBV19	TRBJ1-5	NA	NA	CASSIGAQGPGNQPQHF	TGTGCCAGTAGTATAGGGGCCCAGGGGCCAGGGAATCAGCCCCAGCATTTT
TRBV9	TRBJ2-6	NA	NA	CASSAVTATNSGANVLTF	TGTGCCAGCAGCGCCGTGACAGCGACGAACTCTGGGGCCAACGTCCTGACTTTC
TRBV4-2	TRBJ1-2	TRBD1	NA	CASSQDGQGGLGYTF	TGTGCCAGCAGCCAAGACGGACAGGGGGGACTCGGCTACACCTTC
TRBV21-1	TRBJ2-6	NA	once	CASGGTGAFSGANVLTF	TGTGCCAGCGGTGGGACAGGGGCCTTCTCTGGGGCCAACGTCCTGACTTTC
TRBV28	TRBJ1-5	NA	NA	CASSPPGGPGEQPQHF	TGTGCCAGCAGCCCTCCGGGGGGGCCGGGCGAGCAGCCCCAGCATTTT
TRBV7-3	TRBJ2-5	NA	NA	CASSLKASATKETQYF	TGTGCCAGCAGCTTAAAGGCTAGCGCTACCAAAGAGACCCAGTACTTC
TRBV18	TRBJ1-2	NA	NA	CASSDSNYGYTF	TGTGCCAGCTCAGACAGCAACTATGGCTACACCTTC
TRBV3-1/TRBV3-2	TRBJ2-1	NA	NA	CASSQGTLDEQFF	TGTGCCAGCAGCCAAGGAACACTAGATGAGCAGTTCTTC
TRBV7-3	TRBJ2-1	NA	NA	CASSLMSRNEQFF	TGTGCCAGCAGCTTAATGTCCCGGAATGAGCAGTTCTTC
TRBV5-1	TRBJ2-1	TRBD2	NA	CASSFIAGGDEQFF	TGCGCCAGCAGCTTCATAGCGGGAGGGGATGAGCAGTTCTTC
TRBV7-2	TRBJ2-3	NA	NA	CASSLEGGVGGADTQYF	TGTGCCAGCAGCTTAGAGGGCGGGGTCGGGGGAGCAGATACGCAGTATTTT
TRBV3-1/TRBV3-2	TRBJ1-2	NA	NA	CASSQGSVEGYTF	TGTGCCAGCAGCCAAGGATCCGTGGAGGGCTACACCTTC
TRBV19	TRBJ2-1	TRBD2	NA	CASSISGRVDEQFF	TGTGCCAGTAGTATTAGCGGGAGGGTGGATGAGCAGTTCTTC